This T cell receptor beta chain originates from a study of T cell repertoires in aging, cancer and after chemotherapy. Looking at the study overall: Over several months to years, re-sampled healthy donor repertoires clearly shared clones. The whole study produced a dataset of roughly 8.6 million TCR reads.

The V end lost 1 base, the J end lost 8 bases, and 11 bases lay between the germline ends. This CDR3 has 14 amino acids. In germline, CDR1 is MNHNS, CDR2 SASEGT. Overall study findings and caveats: Rebound thymic output was suggested by rising median generation probability during chemotherapy in each cancer cohort.

This clonotype has only one observation. Its antigen is unknown. Rearranged V-D-J TRB sequences were amplified with a mixed TRB-A/B primer pool. TCRdb redid the calling of the multiplex PCR reads with MiXCR, one entry per CDR3 protein. The sample carries 8,500 to 10,000 distinct CDR3 sequences, approximately 40% recorded once. Amplification of TCR beta used genomic DNA extracted from peripheral blood. The J gene is TRBJ1-4, the V gene TRBV6-1, with unresolved D. The origin of this receptor is a human donor in good health. Sequencing was carried out using blood. CDR3 nucleotides: TGTGCCAGCAGTGAAGATATCGGAGGGGAAAAACTGTTTTTT. Its translation: CASSEDIGGEKLFF.